This TCR beta chain was observed in a study of regulatory T cells in long-lasting Graves disease (dated by TCRdb to the early 2020s). In terms of the full investigation: Newly diagnosed Graves' disease patients had taken antithyroid drugs for less than 3 months. This study used TCR sequencing and RNA sequencing of peripheral blood to compare persistent Graves' disease patients against newly diagnosed Graves' disease patients. The study was conducted in China and was registered as a clinical trial. A total of 33 samples were covered by TCR sequencing, comprising approximately 13 persistent and around 20 newly diagnosed Graves' disease patients. Paper-wide results and their limitations: Persistent disease showed preferential use of TRBV28, TRBJ1-2 and TRBJ2-5, whereas newly diagnosed disease favored TRBV20-1 and TRBJ2-1. A larger number of public clonotypes was shared among persistent patients (approximately 2,600) than among newly diagnosed patients (around 870). Peripheral blood alone was examined, since thyroid tissue, which constituted the primary lesion, could not be accessed. The authors acknowledged the small sample size as a limitation that may reduce accuracy. Sequencing and analysis were limited to the TCR beta chain. Compared with newly diagnosed patients, persistent Graves' disease patients had lower TCR Shannon entropy and fewer highly expanded clones, which suggests clonal expansion.

This clonotype was picked up many times. The target of this receptor is not known. No much larger clonotype is one base removed from it; base qualities were not supplied. The CDR1 and CDR2 encoded by the germline V gene are MNHNS and SASEGT. The V end loses 6 bases and the J end loses 6 bases, and a stretch of 18 bases separates them. The cysteine opens and the phenylalanine closes a CDR3 of 14 amino acids. Just the 42-base CDR3 DNA is kept, in frame starting at base 1. The library came from multiplex PCR. Sequencer: Illumina HiSeq 4000. TCR beta libraries were built with iRepertoire HTBI primers and Arm-PCR amplification of CDR3 regions. PCR products were gel purified before sequencing. The paper's data handling went like this. A total of fewer than 70 TRBV and more than twelve TRBJ segments were identified across samples and were used for gene usage analysis of CDR3 amino acid clonotypes. Filtered high-quality paired reads were merged into contigs using COPE and FqMerger. BLAST was used to align contigs to IMGT TRBV, TRBD and TRBJ reference genes, with CDR3 defined following IMGT. Clonotypes above 0.1% frequency were classified as highly expanded clones. Shannon entropy was used to measure repertoire diversity, and the Gini coefficient was used to measure V-J evenness. Public clonotypes were defined as clonotypes shared by more than one individual. TCRdb cleaned the public reads at Q25 with fastp, built clones with MiXCR and kept in-frame beta chains. Each entry merges the rows of one CDR3 protein and shows their most common DNA and genes. TCRdb assigned the V and J calls; the authors' analysis was not used. Recorded for this sample are 400,000 to 500,000 distinct CDR3 sequences; around 15% of them occurred a single time. Approximately 15% of the sample is in the top ten clones.

The time point label here, explained by the study, means: newly diagnosed GD, antithyroid drugs for less than 3 months. For both TCR sequencing and RNA sequencing, RNA was extracted from PBMCs using TRIzol. Graves' disease was diagnosed according to American Thyroid Association guidelines. Patients were recruited from an endocrinology department in Xi'an, China. Each patient gave 7.5 to 10 milliliters of peripheral blood, collected in an EDTA anticoagulant tube. PBMCs were isolated by Ficoll Paque Plus density gradient separation without further T cell sorting. An Agilent 2100 Bioanalyzer and agarose gel were used to check RNA quality, while a NanoDrop 2000 measured RNA concentration. These data also formed part of another study, on T cells in Graves' hyperthyroidism and ophthalmopathy. The second paper further reports: Graves' hyperthyroidism was defined as stable when no progression to ophthalmopathy occurred over 18 months of follow-up. Hyperthyroidism patients were newly diagnosed, had a disease duration of under 2 months, and were aged 18 to 65 years. Exclusion was applied to patients with uncontrolled infections, other autoimmune diseases, pregnancy or lactation. Diagnoses relied on clinical symptoms, serum thyroxine and TRAb, thyroid ultrasound and orbital computed tomography. A first-round RT-PCR of the TCR CDR3 used the HTBI primer set with the Qiagen OneStep RT-PCR kit. Blood samples also contained most of the expanded thyroid clonotypes (frequency above 0.001), which suggests that blood repertoires may reflect thyroid immune responses. A 13 V-J signature model separated ophthalmopathy from stable hyperthyroidism, with roughly 88% sensitivity and just under 84% specificity in cross-validation and 80%/75% in testing. During validation, the model predicted progression to ophthalmopathy a median of about 6.3 months ahead of onset, with roughly 65% sensitivity and 72.22% specificity. To identify distinguishing TCR V-J signatures, a discovery cohort of 100 patients was used, comprising 43 with Graves' ophthalmopathy and 55 to 65 with stable Graves' hyperthyroidism. Prospective prediction of ophthalmopathy was tested in an independent validation cohort consisting of 18 hyperthyroidism patients and around 16 patients who later progressed to ophthalmopathy. For training and testing, the 100 or so patients in the discovery cohort were randomly divided in a 7:3 ratio. The study also compared thyroid tissue and blood T-cell repertoires from more than five Graves' hyperthyroidism patients. Following sampling, methimazole starting at 30 mg daily was given to hyperthyroidism patients, and high-dose intravenous methylprednisolone was given to ophthalmopathy patients. Libraries were constructed in a second round of multiplex PCR, after which size selection and purification were performed. Libraries were sequenced paired-end with 100 bp reads on an Illumina HiSeq2000. SOAPnuke was used to process the raw data, with reads discarded if the reads contained adapters or uncalled bases, had a mean Phred below 15, or lacked an exact constant-primer or identifier match. COPE v1.2.5 was used to merge the high-quality paired reads, and each unique nucleotide sequence was defined as a clonotype. MiTCR v1.1 was used to align the clonotypes against IMGT TRBV, TRBD and TRBJ reference segments. The analysis was restricted to V-J combinations with a frequency above 0.0001, which together covered roughly 99% of the repertoires. The TCS score was defined as F50 (clonal expansion) divided by E x V (chaos), with BLOSUM62-based TCRdist calculated between CDR3 peptides within each V-J. Welch's t-statistics and random forest reduced around 520 V-J features to about 13, which were used in a naive Bayes classifier (R e1071). No statistical method was used to fix the sample size in advance, and group allocation was not hidden from the investigators. According to the paper, TCR Vbeta CDR3 sequencing was carried out on over 130 peripheral blood samples, which came from fewer than 50 ophthalmopathy, some 73 hyperthyroidism and approximately 17 progressor patients.

The receptor's source is a woman between 45 and 60 years old with Graves disease. Donor details come from another sample of the same person, matched by shared clones. Source: peripheral blood mononuclear cells (PBMCs), taken at new diagnosis, from a patient treated with antithyroid drugs. Recombination joined TRBV6-1 with TRBJ2-7; TRBD2 could be the D gene, as 5 bases match. The sequenced DNA is TGTGCCAGCAGCCCGCTAGCTTCCACTTTCGAGCAGTACTTC. The translation is CASSPLASTFEQYF.